Presented here are 18 T cell receptor beta chains from one specimen sequenced in a study of cytomegalovirus exposure and HLA in healthy donors. It was with 60 Vbeta and 13 Jbeta primers that the PCR ran. Only in-frame clones appear in the TCRdb table, and some are missing; sequencing was by immunoSEQ multiplex PCR. Of approximately 80,000 clones in the sample, roughly 78% were seen once. Specimen: PBMCs. These receptors were taken from a male donor in good health and CMV-seropositive.

This sequence joins TRBV28 and TRBJ1-3; the match to TRBD1 covers 7 bases. The V gene end was trimmed by 5 bases and the J gene end by 7 bases; junction bases not matched to a gene: 14. The CDR3 is made up of 16 amino acids. From germline, CDR1 is MDHEN and CDR2 SYDVKM. The DNA of the CDR3 is TGTGCCAGCAGTGTAAACGAAAAGGGGGCCCGTAACACCATATATTTT. Residues: CASSVNEKGARNTIYF.

J is TRBJ2-7 and V is TRBV9; no definite D call. Trimming left V 4 bases short and J 7 bases short, with 18 bases between. The CDR3 totals 14 residues. Germline-derived CDR1 and CDR2 are SGDLS and YYNGEE. DNA for the CDR3: TGTGCCAGCAGCCCAAGCCCTACAAGGAGTGAGCAGTACTTC. Its protein product is CASSPSPTRSEQYF.

As regards this clone: The junction differs from germline at one of its ends, possibly a read error. The chain recombines TRBV7-9 with TRBJ1-1; 10 nucleotides agree with TRBD1. Germline values: CDR1 SEHNR, CDR2 FQNEAQ (reference sequence). This CDR3 has 18 residues. The CDR3 loop reads CAISFLPGQGIRGTEAFF. CDR3 sequence (DNA): TGTGCCATCAGCTTTTTACCGGGACAGGGGATTCGAGGCACTGAAGCTTTCTTT.

V is TRBV11-2 and J is TRBJ2-7, with 7 bases fitting TRBD1. Germline CDR1 and CDR2: SGHAT and FQNNGV. V dropped 0 bases and J dropped 2; count of bases not matched to a gene: 4. This CDR3 is 15 amino acids long. The CDR3 DNA follows: TGTGCCAGCAGCTTAGAAAGCCAGGGGGCCTACGAGCAGTACTTC. The encoded protein is CASSLESQGAYEQYF.

CDR3 nucleotides: TGTGCCAGCTTCCAGACAGGGGGTCGGGGTGGCTACACCTTC. Translated, it gives CASFQTGGRGGYTF. V gene TRBV6-1 combines with J gene TRBJ1-2, with 9 nucleotides matching TRBD1. The CDR3 consists of 14 residues. V lost 8 bases and J lost 7; bases outside the gene matches: 11. CDR1 MNHNS and CDR2 SASEGT come from the germline V gene.

The genes are TRBV28 and TRBJ1-1, with TRBD1 as a possible D gene (6 bases). CDR1 is MDHEN, CDR2 SYDVKM, per germline. The CDR3 sequence is 15 residues long. Trimming took 1 base from V and 0 from J, leaving 9 bases between them. CDR3 residues: CASSLSQGLNTEAFF. Written as DNA, the CDR3 is TGTGCCAGCAGTTTATCACAGGGTCTGAACACTGAAGCTTTCTTT.

The V gene is TRBV6-4, the J gene TRBJ1-2, with TRBD1 matching 7 bases. The CDR3 runs 15 residues. With 5 bases clipped from V and 5 bases from J, the junction kept 11 bases outside the gene matches. In germline, CDR1 is MRHNA, CDR2 SNTAGT. The CDR3 coding sequence is TGTGCCAGCAGTCGAGACACAGGGGTGGAGTATGGCTACACCTTC. This codes for CASSRDTGVEYGYTF.

V usage is TRBV7-9 and J usage is TRBJ1-1; possibly TRBD1 for D (6 bases). Trimming cost V 4 bases and J 1 base, with 13 bases left between them. CDR1 and CDR2 from the germline V gene are SEHNR and FQNEAQ (reference sequence). The CDR3 has 15 amino acids. The CDR3 DNA is TGTGCCAGCAGCTCCCGGGGGGGCGCGAACACTGAAGCTTTCTTT. This codes for CASSSRGGANTEAFF.

V is TRBV15 and J is TRBJ1-2; perhaps TRBD1 as D (5 bases). The CDR3 length is 15 residues. Deletions cut 0 bases from V and 0 bases from J, with 8 bases between. Germline loops: CDR1 LNHNV, CDR2 YYDKDF (reference sequence). In nucleotides, the CDR3 is TGTGCCACCAGCAGAGAACGGACAACTAACTATGGCTACACCTTC. It is translated as CATSRERTTNYGYTF. Drawing the rest from reference TRBV15 and TRBJ1-2, the complete variable domain is DAMVIQNPRYQVTQFGKPVTLSCSQTLNHNVMYWYQQKSSQAPKLLFHYYDKDFNNEADTPDNFQSRRPNTSFCFLDIRSPGLGDTAMYLCATSRERTTNYGYTFGSGTRLTVV.

This clone was seen a few times. The gene calls are TRBV5-6 and TRBJ1-1; 9 bases are a match to TRBD1. Germline trimming cut 1 base from V and 7 bases from J; bases unmatched to any gene: 8. Germline V lookup: CDR1 SGHDT, CDR2 YYEEEE. This CDR3 spans 15 amino acids. CDR3 in amino acids: CASSLSPGQGVEAFF. In DNA, the CDR3 is TGTGCCAGCAGCTTGTCCCCGGGACAGGGAGTTGAAGCTTTCTTT.

Here the CDR3 DNA reads TGTGCCAGCAGCTTTCGACAGAGCACAGATACGCAGTATTTT. Its translation is CASSFRQSTDTQYF. The chain recombines TRBV7-2 with TRBJ2-3, with D possibly TRBD1 on 5 matching bases. V shed 3 bases and J shed 0 bases, with 7 bases lying between them. In germline, CDR1 is SGHTA, CDR2 FQGNSA. The CDR3 length is 14 residues.

A remark on this clone: This sample includes further DNA sequences coding for the same CDR3. J is TRBJ1-1 and V is TRBV6-5, with D maybe TRBD1 (6 bases). The CDR3 extends over 14 amino acids. V was shortened by 2 bases and J by 2 bases, with 9 bases between the two germline ends. Germline assignment: CDR1 MNHEY and CDR2 SVGAGI. DNA for the CDR3: TGTGCCAGCAGTTACGACAGGAAAAACACTGAAGCTTTCTTT. It codes for CASSYDRKNTEAFF.

This clone was counted only a few times. The chain joins TRBV28 to TRBJ1-4; 8 bases match TRBD1. Trimming removed 2 bases from V and 13 bases from J; junction bases left unmatched: 12. This CDR3 spans 15 amino acids. In germline, CDR1 is MDHEN, CDR2 SYDVKM. The CDR3 loop is CASSLQGQGEGILFF. The CDR3 region has the DNA TGTGCCAGCAGTTTACAAGGACAGGGTGAGGGGATACTGTTTTTT.

The V and J genes are TRBV19 and TRBJ1-1; a weak D match, TRBD1 (5 bases). CDR3 length equals 13 residues. The germline V and J ends were trimmed by 1 base and 7 bases, with 10 bases remaining between them. The V gene's germline CDR1 is LNHDA and CDR2 SQIVND (reference sequence). CDR3 sequence reads: CASSIAQGLEAFF. As DNA, the CDR3 is TGTGCCAGTAGTATAGCCCAGGGCCTTGAAGCTTTCTTT.

The chain carries TRBV6-4 and TRBJ2-3; D perhaps matches TRBD1 (6 bases). CDR1 MRHNA and CDR2 SNTAGT come from the germline V gene. The germline V and J ends were trimmed by 6 bases and 2 bases, with 15 bases remaining between them. CDR3 length: 15 residues. DNA of the CDR3: TGTGCCAGCAGCTTTGCAGGACAGATCACAGATACGCAGTATTTT. Residues: CASSFAGQITDTQYF.

The chain employs TRBV14 and TRBJ2-7; 7 bases align to TRBD2. CDR3 length: 15 amino acids. Germline V gene sequence: CDR1 SGHDN, CDR2 FVKESK. The trim removed 2 bases at V and 4 bases at J, leaving 8 bases unmatched. The DNA for the CDR3 is TGTGCCAGCAGCCAATTCCGCGGGAGAGCATACGAGCAGTACTTC. It yields the protein CASSQFRGRAYEQYF.

This clone was found a few times. The V gene is TRBV16, the J gene TRBJ2-7, with 7 bases that match TRBD1. The germline CDR1 and CDR2 sequences are KGHSY and FQNENV. This CDR3 comprises 17 residues. V was clipped by 2 bases and J by 4 bases; unmatched bases: 14. The CDR3 protein is CASSQTLRDRALYEQYF. The DNA of the CDR3 is TGTGCCAGCAGCCAAACCCTCCGGGACAGAGCTCTTTACGAGCAGTACTTC.

The chain combines TRBV9 with TRBJ2-2; 11 nucleotides align to TRBD2. This CDR3 is built from 18 residues. Germline-derived CDR1 and CDR2 are SGDLS and YYNGEE. The V segment lost 3 bases and the J segment 4 bases; nucleotides outside the gene matches: 11. CDR3 nucleotides: TGTGCCAGCAGCGCCCCTTCCCGACTAGCGGGATTCACCGGGGAGCTGTTTTTT. As protein: CASSAPSRLAGFTGELFF.